The source of this TCR beta chain is a study of T cell responses to AZD1222 COVID-19 vaccine. Study observations and caveats: A mostly white British donor set with more females was recruited, and clonal diversity was possibly underestimated. CD4 TCRs covered the whole spike, strongest at regions 160-218 and 743-854. Baseline seropositives among AZD1222 recipients totaled only 5 to 7. After the peak T cell response, and only then, were repertoires sampled.

A note on this clone: Its antigen remains unidentified.

CDR1 is SSHAT and CDR2 is FNYEAQ in the germline V gene (reference sequence). Losses at the gene ends were 8 bases for V and 7 bases for J; bases not matched to a gene: 12. This CDR3 comprises 15 residues. Libraries were prepared by immunoSEQ multiplex PCR; TCRdb keeps only in-frame clonotypes and omits some of them. The data hold some 150,000 clones, with 85% to 95% observed a single time. The chain carries TRBV7-7 and TRBJ2-2; TRBD1 matches 8 bases. The sequence was collected from an adult in good health. The sample consisted of peripheral blood, taken on day 0 of AZD1222 vaccination. The CDR3: CASGSTGELGGELFF. The CDR3, as DNA: TGTGCCAGCGGGTCGACAGGGGAATTAGGCGGGGAGCTGTTTTTT.